Listed below are T cell receptor beta chains from one sample, sequenced in a study of cytomegalovirus exposure and HLA in healthy donors. Assay used: immunoSEQ multiplex PCR; TCRdb lists only in-frame clones, some missing. In the table there are about 150,000 clones, about 85% of which are singletons. The sequenced material came from PBMCs. These receptors all stem from a man younger than 45 in good health and CMV-seropositive. Both conserved end residues are part of each CDR3. A D gene is named only where the DNA matches it firmly. Clone size, where shown, is once, few, many, or a class for clones that have expanded.

TRBJ1-1	TRBV5-1	TRBD1	-	TGCGCCAGCAGCGCGCTGGACAGGGGGGCGAGGGAAGCTTTCTTT	CASSALDRGAREAFF
TRBJ1-2	TRBV28	TRBD1	-	TGTGCCAGCAGTGAATCCGGGACAGGGTTCCTTGCGAATGGCTACACCTTC	CASSESGTGFLANGYTF
TRBJ1-1	TRBV6-6	-	-	TGTGCCAGCAGTTACTCGAAGGTGGCAGGGACTGAAGCTTTCTTT	CASSYSKVAGTEAFF
TRBJ1-4	TRBV6-5	-	-	TGTGCCAGCAGTCCTTTCAGTGCAACTAATGAAAAACTGTTTTTT	CASSPFSATNEKLFF
TRBJ2-1	TRBV28	TRBD2	-	TGTGCCAGCAGTCCCGATAGCGGGAGAGAGTGGAATGAGCAGTTCTTC	CASSPDSGREWNEQFF
TRBJ1-2	TRBV10-2	-	few	TGCGCCAGCAGTGAAGAGGTGAACTCTAACTATGCTGGCTACACCTTC	CASSEEVNSNYAGYTF
TRBJ1-1	TRBV6-6	-	-	TGTGCCAGCAGTTCAGGGGAAGCTTTCTTT	CASSSGEAFF
TRBJ2-7	TRBV5-6	TRBD2	-	TGTGCCAGCAGCGACCGGGGGGGGACTTCTAGCCCCTACGAGCAGTACTTC	CASSDRGGTSSPYEQYF
TRBJ2-1	TRBV5-1	TRBD2	few	TGCGCCAGCAGTCCCGGGACTAGCGTAAGCAATGAGCAGTTCTTC	CASSPGTSVSNEQFF
TRBJ2-3	TRBV6-6	-	-	TGTGCCAGCACCCCCGAACCCAGAAATACGCAGTATTTT	CASTPEPRNTQYF
TRBJ1-1	TRBV6-5	TRBD1	-	TGTGCCAGCAGTTACAACAGGGGTACTGAAGCTTTCTTT	CASSYNRGTEAFF
TRBJ2-7	TRBV7-2	TRBD1	-	TGTGCCAGCAGCTTGGGACAGGGGGCGTACGAGCAGTACTTC	CASSLGQGAYEQYF
TRBJ2-7	TRBV29-1	-	-	TGCAGCGTTGAAGGGGACACTTCCTACGAGCAGTACTTC	CSVEGDTSYEQYF
TRBJ1-2	TRBV7-9	TRBD1	once	TGTGCCAGCAGCTCAGCGACAGGGATTGGCTACACCTTC	CASSSATGIGYTF
TRBJ2-5	TRBV5-8	-	few	TGTGCCAGCAGCCCGGGCCGGAGGGAGACCCAGTACTTC	CASSPGRRETQYF
TRBJ1-1	TRBV19	TRBD1	-	TGTGCCAGTAGTTCACCCGGGACAGGGCTAAGGGGGACTGAAGCTTTCTTT	CASSSPGTGLRGTEAFF
TRBJ2-2	TRBV29-1	-	-	TGCAGCGTTGATACAGGGAAGGTACGGACCGGGGAGCTGTTTTTT	CSVDTGKVRTGELFF
TRBJ2-3	TRBV10-3	TRBD2	-	TGTGCCATCACTGGGGGGGACACAGATACGCAGTATTTT	CAITGGDTDTQYF
TRBJ2-2	TRBV27	-	-	TGTGCCAGCAGTCCGGTACAGGGGAACACCGGGGAGCTGTTTTTT	CASSPVQGNTGELFF
TRBJ2-3	TRBV7-6	-	-	TGTGCCAGCAGCCCAGGGCACTTCACAGATACGCAGTATTTT	CASSPGHFTDTQYF
TRBJ2-3	TRBV5-6	TRBD1	few	TGTGCCAGCAGCACCCGGGACAGGGGGCAAGATACGCAGTATTTT	CASSTRDRGQDTQYF
TRBJ1-6	TRBV2	TRBD1	-	TGTGCCAGCAGACGGGACAGGGTGAATTCACCCCTCCACTTT	CASRRDRVNSPLHF
TRBJ1-3	TRBV5-1	TRBD1	-	TGCGCCAGCAGCTCGACAGGGGCCGGAAACACCATATATTTT	CASSSTGAGNTIYF
TRBJ2-5	TRBV11-1	TRBD2	-	TGTGCCAGCAGCGCCGGACTAGCCCAAGAGACCCAGTACTTC	CASSAGLAQETQYF
TRBJ2-1	TRBV25-1	-	-	TGTGCCAGCAGGAAGGGGGGGTCCTACAATGAGCAGTTCTTC	CASRKGGSYNEQFF
TRBJ1-6	TRBV6-1	-	-	TGTGCCAGCAGGGGGGGGGACGCAAATTCACCCCTCCACTTT	CASRGGDANSPLHF
TRBJ1-2	TRBV30	TRBD1	once	TGTGCCTGGAGTGCGACAGGGCATGGCTACACCTTC	CAWSATGHGYTF
TRBJ2-7	TRBV27	-	few	TGTGCCAGCAGTTTACGTCAGGATGGGTACGAGCAGTACTTC	CASSLRQDGYEQYF
TRBJ2-7	TRBV6-1	TRBD2	-	TGTGCCAGCAGCGGGACTAGCGGGTACTCCTACGAGCAGTACTTC	CASSGTSGYSYEQYF
TRBJ2-7	TRBV6-5	TRBD1	-	TGTGCCAGCAGCCCTCGACAGGGGAGCTCCTACGAGCAGTACTTC	CASSPRQGSSYEQYF
TRBJ2-7	TRBV7-8	TRBD2	-	TGTGCCAGCAGTTTCGGACTAGCGGATGCCTCCTACGAGCAGTACTTC	CASSFGLADASYEQYF
TRBJ2-3	TRBV7-9	-	few	TGTGCCAGCAGCTCCAGCCCTAGCACGGGAGATACGCAGTATTTT	CASSSSPSTGDTQYF
TRBJ1-2	TRBV7-9	-	few	TGTGCCAGCAGCCCACAGGGCGTTGAGTATGGCTACACCTTC	CASSPQGVEYGYTF
TRBJ2-5	TRBV4-3	-	few	TGCGCCAGCAGCCAAGATACCCTGCGGGCGACCCAGTACTTC	CASSQDTLRATQYF